The 8 T cell receptor beta chains reported below all come from one sample, sequenced in a study of blood T cells in healthy people across ages (dated by TCRdb to between 2014 and 2017). Libraries were built with 5' RACE. Sequencing used an Illumina HiSeq 2500. The second PCR ran for roughly 7 to 11 cycles and used a J-beta primer mix along with a sample-barcoded 5' primer. The raw public reads went through TCRdb reprocessing: fastp at Q25, MiXCR clone calling, in-frame beta chains kept. Every entry covers one CDR3 protein and lists the most common genes and DNA from its rows. This sample lists hundreds of thousands of distinct CDR3 sequences; nearly 25% were detected once. Under 9% of the sample is held by the ten biggest clonotypes. This same sample was also taken into another study, of T cells of mothers and their children.

Sample: blood. The source of these receptors is a boy between 10 and 17 years old in good health.

This clonotype has more than one count but fewer than ten. The chain is built from TRBV27 and TRBJ2-5, with 7 bases that match TRBD2. The germline gives CDR1 MNHEY, CDR2 SMNVEV (reference sequence). The CDR3 is made up of 18 amino acids. The trim removed 8 bases at V and 10 bases at J, leaving 28 bases unmatched. The CDR3 DNA is TGTGCCAGCTCGGGCCGTCCCGATGGGCGGGAGCCCTGGGTCGACCAGTACTTC. It yields the protein CASSGRPDGREPWVDQYF.

In nucleotides, the CDR3 is TGTGCCAGCAGCCCGGCCGGACTCATTCCAACCAAAAACATTCAGTACTTC. It is translated as CASSPAGLIPTKNIQYF. V gene TRBV11-2 combines with J gene TRBJ2-4, with D perhaps matching TRBD2 (5 bases). The length of the CDR3 is 17 residues. Per germline, CDR1 SGHAT and CDR2 FQNNGV. V was shortened by 5 bases and J by 2 bases, with 19 bases between the two germline ends.

The CDR3 is CASSLGLPEAFF. DNA for the CDR3: TGTGCCAGCAGCTTAGGTTTGCCAGAAGCTTTCTTT. This chain uses TRBV7-9 with TRBJ1-1; D not certain. V was clipped by 1 base and J by 8 bases, with 8 bases between them. The CDR3 has 12 residues. Germline V gives CDR1 SEHNR, CDR2 FQNEAQ (reference sequence). Complete variable domain (other parts from reference TRBV7-9 and TRBJ1-1): DTGVSQNPRHKITKRGQNVTFRCDPISEHNRLYWYRQTLGQGPEFLTYFQNEAQLEKSRLLSDRFSAERPKGSFSTLEIQRTEQGDSAMYLCASSLGLPEAFFGQGTRLTVV.

The sample holds one count of this clonotype. This rearrangement joins TRBV12-3 or TRBV12-4 to TRBJ2-3, with 9 bases that match TRBD2. The CDR3 runs to 15 residues. J lost 5 bases, V lost 7 bases, and 10 bases had no gene match. The CDR3 region is CASTNSGGLRDTQYF. CDR3 DNA: TGTGCCAGCACCAATAGCGGGGGCCTGCGAGATACGCAGTATTTT.

This clonotype was seen only a few times. The chain links TRBV28 to TRBJ2-3; 10 nucleotides agree with TRBD1. J lost 3 bases, V lost 5 bases, and 8 bases had no gene match. The CDR3 has 16 residues. Germline V gene data show CDR1 as MDHEN and CDR2 as SYDVKM. CDR3 in amino acids: CASSPGTGVGTDTQYF. CDR3 sequence (DNA): TGTGCCAGCAGTCCCGGGACAGGGGTGGGAACAGATACGCAGTATTTT.

This clonotype was counted a few times. The genes are TRBV15 and TRBJ2-7; D gene unclear. The last part of the DNA fits TRBJ2-5 better; the J call may be wrong. The CDR3 consists of 14 residues. The germline gives CDR1 LNHNV, CDR2 YYDKDF (reference sequence). As DNA, the CDR3 is TGTGCCACCAGCAGAACCGGCCATCCGGAGACCCAGTACTTC. It is translated as CATSRTGHPETQYF.

The rearrangement joins TRBV5-1 to TRBJ1-2, with a weak D call TRBD1 (5 bases). Per germline, CDR1 SGHRS and CDR2 YFSETQ. Between the trimmed V and J ends, which lost 5 bases and 3 bases, there was a span of 17 bases. This CDR3 has 15 residues. The CDR3 spells CASRGSGDGDYGYTF. The CDR3 DNA sequence: TGCGCCAGCAGGGGTTCCGGGGACGGGGACTATGGCTACACCTTC.

This clonotype was observed a handful of times. The chain employs TRBV11-2 and TRBJ2-7; no definite D call. V shed 0 bases and J shed 5 bases, with 8 bases lying between them. Germline V gene lookup returns CDR1 SGHAT and CDR2 FQNNGV. This CDR3 has 13 amino acids. The chain's CDR3 is CASSLEMLDEQYF. DNA for the CDR3: TGTGCCAGCAGCTTAGAAATGTTGGACGAGCAGTACTTC. The full variable domain, in which reference TRBV11-2 and TRBJ2-7 provide the parts outside the CDR3, is EAGVAQSPRYKIIEKRQSVAFWCNPISGHATLYWYQQILGQGPKLLIQFQNNGVVDDSQLPKDRFSAERLKGVDSTLKIQPAKLEDSAVYLCASSLEMLDEQYFGPGTRLTVT.